This TCR beta chain was recovered during a study of blood T cell repertoires in COVID-19. Background on the study: The analysed material was cDNA or gDNA that came from T cells, B-cell-depleted T cells, or PBMCs.

Produced via immunoSEQ multiplex PCR; TCRdb's table is partial and in-frame only. The sample contains 200,000 to 300,000 clones, approximately 78% of which appear only once. The germline V gene encodes CDR1 LNHDA and CDR2 SQIVND (reference sequence). The CDR3 length is 15 residues. The J segment lost 3 bases and the V segment lost 4 bases, leaving 5 bases of the junction unmatched. The TCR originated in a woman in her sixties or seventies with active or convalescent COVID-19. The chain employs TRBV19 and TRBJ1-1; 10 bases are a match to TRBD1. The sequenced sample consisted of peripheral blood. The CDR3 region has the DNA TGTGCCAGTAGTACGACAGGGGGCCTTTACACTGAAGCTTTCTTT. Its translation is CASSTTGGLYTEAFF. Drawing the rest from reference TRBV19 and TRBJ1-1, the complete variable domain is DGGITQSPKYLFRKEGQNVTLSCEQNLNHDAMYWYRQDPGQGLRLIYYSQIVNDFQKGDIAEGYSVSREKKESFPLTVTSAQKNPTAFYLCASSTTGGLYTEAFFGQGTRLTVV.